This T cell receptor (beta chain) is drawn from a study of T cell responses to AZD1222 COVID-19 vaccine. V was clipped by 3 bases and J by 3 bases, with 11 bases between them. Per germline, CDR1 KGHSH and CDR2 LQKENI. The CDR3 has 14 residues. Clones were read by immunoSEQ multiplex PCR, and TCRdb kept only the in-frame ones, dropping some. The table records over 100,000 clones, more than 75% of them present only once. This clone was counted once. This TCR came from an adult in good health. The J gene is TRBJ1-2, the V gene TRBV18, with D tentatively TRBD1 (5 bases). Sequencing used peripheral blood, obtained on day 0 of AZD1222 vaccination. The CDR3 loop reads CASSPGPVDYGYTF. The CDR3 nucleotides are TGTGCCAGCTCACCGGGGCCTGTGGACTATGGCTACACCTTC.